The clone carrying this T cell receptor (beta chain) was seen only once. Its antigen is unidentified. The data belong to a study of OX40 agonist ivuxolimab in advanced cancers. Broader study findings: Clonal expansion was among the lowest in partial responders at 0.1-3.0 mg/kg, especially CD8+. There were also nonresponders showing low normalized T-cell clonal expansion. Mean expanded clone counts were higher in CD8+ than CD4+ T cells.

Patients with a history of autoimmune disease or on systemic immunosuppression were excluded. V was pared by 0 bases and J by 10 bases, with 13 bases of the junction left unmatched. The germline V gene encodes CDR1 SGDLS and CDR2 YYNGEE. This CDR3 contains 16 residues. The table came from immunoSEQ multiplex PCR; TCRdb's copy has only in-frame clones and leaves some out. The sample has about 110,000 clones, about 91% seen once; the top ten hold about 1.2%. This rearrangement joins TRBV9 to TRBJ2-1; 7 positions agree with TRBD1. The TCR originated in an adult with an advanced solid tumor such as melanoma, head and neck, liver or kidney cancer. The starting material was CD4+ or CD8+ T cells sorted from blood, obtained in a trial of the OX40 agonist ivuxolimab. CDR3 DNA sequence: TGTGCCAGCAGCGTAGGGGGACAGTTCCCACCGGGGGAGCAGTTCTTC. It translates to CASSVGGQFPPGEQFF.